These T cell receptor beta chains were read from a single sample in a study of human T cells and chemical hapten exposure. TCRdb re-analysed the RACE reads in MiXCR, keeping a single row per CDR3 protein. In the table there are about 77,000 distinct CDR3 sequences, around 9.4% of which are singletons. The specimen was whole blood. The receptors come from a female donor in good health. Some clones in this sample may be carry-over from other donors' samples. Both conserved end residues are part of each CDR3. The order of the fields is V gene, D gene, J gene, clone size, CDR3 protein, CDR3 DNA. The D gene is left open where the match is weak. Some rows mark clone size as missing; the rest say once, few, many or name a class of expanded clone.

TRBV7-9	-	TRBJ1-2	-	CASSLYVGQPLYYGYTF	TGTGCCAGCAGCTTATACGTAGGACAGCCGTTGTATTATGGCTACACCTTC
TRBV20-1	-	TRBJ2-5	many	CSAYLETQYF	TGCAGTGCCTACCTAGAGACCCAGTACTTC
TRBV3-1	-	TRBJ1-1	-	CASSQDWGRNAFF	TGTGCCAGCAGCCAAGATTGGGGCAGAAACGCTTTCTTT
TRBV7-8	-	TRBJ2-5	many	CASRTAYQETQYF	TGTGCCAGCAGGACCGCGTACCAAGAGACCCAGTACTTC
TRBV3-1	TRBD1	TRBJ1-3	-	CASSKTGGEYLYTIYF	TGTGCCAGCAGCAAGACAGGGGGCGAATATCTTTACACCATATATTTT
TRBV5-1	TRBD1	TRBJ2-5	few	CASSSGQVEETQYF	TGCGCCAGCAGCTCAGGACAGGTCGAAGAGACCCAGTACTTC
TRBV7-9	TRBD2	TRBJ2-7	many	CASSIGLAGGPRSYEQYF	TGTGCCAGCAGCATCGGACTAGCGGGGGGCCCGCGCTCCTACGAGCAGTACTTC
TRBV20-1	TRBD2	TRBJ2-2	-	CSARDSRLAGDAGELFF	TGCAGTGCTAGAGATTCTCGGCTAGCGGGGGACGCCGGGGAGCTGTTTTTT
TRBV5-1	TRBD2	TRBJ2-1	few	CASSPGLAGGLYNEQFF	TGCGCCAGCAGCCCGGGACTAGCGGGGGGTCTCTACAATGAGCAGTTCTTC
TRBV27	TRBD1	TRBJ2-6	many	CASSISGGAGANVLTF	TGTGCCAGCAGTATCTCAGGGGGCGCTGGGGCCAACGTCCTGACTTTC
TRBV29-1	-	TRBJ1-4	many	CSVAHVKNEKLFF	TGCAGCGTAGCCCACGTGAAAAATGAAAAACTGTTTTTT
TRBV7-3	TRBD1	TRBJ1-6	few	CASSFTGDSPLHF	TGTGCCAGCAGCTTCACAGGGGATTCACCCCTCCACTTT
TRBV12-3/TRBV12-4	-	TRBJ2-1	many	CASSLALGGASYNEQFF	TGTGCCAGCAGTTTAGCGCTTGGCGGAGCCTCCTACAATGAGCAGTTCTTC
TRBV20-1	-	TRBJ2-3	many	CSARRGSTDTQYF	TGCAGTGCTAGGCGGGGTAGCACAGATACGCAGTATTTT
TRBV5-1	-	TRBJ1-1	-	CASSLLAANTEAFF	TGCGCCAGCAGCTTGCTGGCGGCGAACACTGAAGCTTTCTTT
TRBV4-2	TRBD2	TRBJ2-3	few	CASSQVGGRGGTDTQYF	TGTGCCAGCAGCCAAGTGGGGGGGAGAGGGGGCACAGATACGCAGTATTTT
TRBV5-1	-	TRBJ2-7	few	CASSLDLRAYEQYF	TGCGCCAGCAGCTTGGATCTTCGGGCCTACGAGCAGTACTTC
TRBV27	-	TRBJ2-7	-	CASSLRGGEQYF	TGTGCCAGCAGTTTGAGAGGGGGCGAGCAGTACTTC
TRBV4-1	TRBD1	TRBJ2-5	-	CASSQSTGDQETQYF	TGCGCCAGCAGCCAATCGACAGGGGACCAAGAGACCCAGTACTTC
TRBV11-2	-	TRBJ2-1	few	CASRRPFKGPYNEQFF	TGTGCCAGCAGACGCCCTTTCAAGGGGCCCTACAATGAGCAGTTCTTC
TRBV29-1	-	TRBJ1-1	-	CSVEQGSAEAFF	TGCAGCGTTGAACAGGGGTCCGCTGAAGCTTTCTTT
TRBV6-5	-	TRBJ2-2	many	CASSYVFSETNTGELFF	TGTGCCAGCAGTTACGTTTTCTCGGAGACGAACACCGGGGAGCTGTTTTTT
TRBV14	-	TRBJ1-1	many	CASSQVRDGEAFF	TGTGCCAGCAGCCAAGTCAGGGATGGTGAAGCTTTCTTT
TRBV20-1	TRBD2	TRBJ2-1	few	CSANRDYPYNEQFF	TGCAGTGCTAACCGGGACTATCCTTACAATGAGCAGTTCTTC
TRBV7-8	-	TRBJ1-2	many	CASSVKQETYGYTF	TGTGCCAGCAGCGTCAAACAGGAGACCTATGGCTACACCTTC
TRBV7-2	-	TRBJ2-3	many	CASSVERGADTQYF	TGTGCCAGCAGCGTAGAGAGGGGGGCAGATACGCAGTATTTT
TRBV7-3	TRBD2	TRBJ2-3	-	CASSFLRTSGEGEDTQYF	TGTGCCAGCAGCTTCCTTCGGACTAGTGGGGAAGGGGAGGATACGCAGTATTTT
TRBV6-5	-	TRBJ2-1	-	CASSYLWGEQFF	TGTGCCAGCAGTTACTTATGGGGAGAGCAGTTCTTC
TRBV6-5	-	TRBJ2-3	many	CASTLDRSTDTQYF	TGTGCCAGCACCCTGGACCGTAGCACAGATACGCAGTATTTT
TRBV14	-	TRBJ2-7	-	CASSPGLPTYEQYF	TGTGCCAGCAGCCCGGGACTCCCTACCTACGAGCAGTACTTC
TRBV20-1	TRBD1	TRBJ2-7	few	CSARNRQGLDYEQYF	TGCAGTGCCCGCAACCGACAGGGGCTCGACTACGAGCAGTACTTC